This TCR beta chain is from a study of beta chain features in type 1 diabetes. There are a few counts of this clone. Germline CDR1 and CDR2: MDHEN and SYDVKM. The trim removed 3 bases at V and 5 bases at J, leaving 10 bases unmatched. CDR3 length: 16 residues. Reverse transcribing all isolated RNA meant expressed TCRB transcripts were sequenced. The data were produced by immunoSEQ multiplex PCR, yet TCRdb's version contains in-frame clones alone and is incomplete. The sample has approximately 200,000 clones, around 10% seen once. The sequence was collected from a woman aged 18-29 years in good health. The chain uses TRBV28 and TRBJ2-5; 9 bases map to TRBD1. The sample was naive CD4+ T cells from blood. The CDR3 reads CASSLGQGFVGETQYF. The CDR3 DNA sequence: TGTGCCAGCAGTTTGGGACAGGGTTTTGTCGGGGAGACCCAGTACTTC.